The text below deals with one T cell receptor (beta chain). The conserved closing phenylalanine or tryptophan is absent in this CDR3, likely reflecting a read error. The DNA is left out, because the CDR3 cannot be placed on it with certainty; the CDR3 is given as TCRdb lists it. This sample was taken from a study of tumor-infiltrating lymphocytes in oesophageal squamous cell carcinoma. TCRdb passed the PCR reads through MiXCR, listing each CDR3 protein once. The sample lists under 15,000 distinct CDR3 sequences, 55% seen once, with 35% to 50% in the top ten. The germline gives CDR1 SGHTA, CDR2 FQGTGA. The CDR3 is 15 residues long, counting both termini.

The chain links TRBV7-3 to TRBJ2-5; the table names TRBD2, a call not compared with the DNA. Sample: esophageal tumor tissue. The source of this sequence is a female donor with esophageal squamous cell carcinoma. The CDR3 is CASSLVWVYEEYFGN.